A selection of T cell receptor beta chains follows, all from one sample in a study of OX40 agonist ivuxolimab in advanced cancers. Generated by immunoSEQ multiplex PCR, the TCRdb table keeps only in-frame clones and is missing some. The table lists some 50,000 clones, 84% of them singletons. The specimen comprised CD4+ or CD8+ T cells sorted from blood, sampled in a trial of the OX40 agonist ivuxolimab. These TCRs come from an adult with an advanced solid tumor such as melanoma, head and neck, liver or kidney cancer. The CDR3 runs from the conserved cysteine through the conserved F or W. A D gene is named only where the DNA matches it firmly. Size is stated for part of the rows, as once, few or many counts, or as a class when the clone is expanded.

V gene	D gene	clone size	J gene	CDR3 DNA	CDR3 protein
TRBV10-2	TRBD1	.	TRBJ1-5	TGCGCCAGCAAAACCAGGGGGTTGGGTCAGCCCCAGCATTTT	CASKTRGLGQPQHF
TRBV27	TRBD2	.	TRBJ2-1	TGTGCCAGCAGTTTACGAGGGGCCGGGGGGAACAATGAGCAGTTCTTC	CASSLRGAGGNNEQFF
TRBV7-2	TRBD2	.	TRBJ2-4	TGTGCCAGCAGCGGGACTAGCGGGCCCCTCCGGGACATTCAGTACTTC	CASSGTSGPLRDIQYF
TRBV6-5	TRBD2	.	TRBJ2-5	TGTGCCAGCAGTTACCGGGCTAGCGGAGGAGAGACCCAGTACTTC	CASSYRASGGETQYF
TRBV18	.	.	TRBJ2-6	TGTGCCAGCTCACCGGGGACGTTAACTGGGGCCAACGTCCTGACTTTC	CASSPGTLTGANVLTF
TRBV25-1	.	.	TRBJ2-1	TGTGCCAGCACCAGGACGAACAATGAGCAGTTCTTC	CASTRTNNEQFF
TRBV13	TRBD2	.	TRBJ2-3	TGTGCCAGCAGCCCTGGGACTAGCGGGTCATCGCAGTATTTT	CASSPGTSGSSQYF
TRBV5-4	TRBD2	.	TRBJ2-3	TGTGCCAGCAGCCGGACTAGCGGGAGGTCCAGCACAGATACGCAGTATTTT	CASSRTSGRSSTDTQYF
TRBV5-1	.	once	TRBJ2-3	TGCGCCAGCCAATACCGTAGCGGAAGCACAGATACGCAGTATTTT	CASQYRSGSTDTQYF
TRBV6-6	TRBD2	.	TRBJ2-2	TGTGCCAGCACTAACGAACTAGCGTCTTACGGGGAGCTGTTTTTT	CASTNELASYGELFF
TRBV5-5	TRBD2	once	TRBJ2-2	TGTGCCAGCAGCTTGGCAGGCGGGAGGGCATTTAACACCGGGGAGCTGTTTTTT	CASSLAGGRAFNTGELFF
TRBV28	TRBD2	.	TRBJ2-1	TGTGCCAGCAGTGTACTAGCGGGAGGGCCTGGTGAGCAGTTCTTC	CASSVLAGGPGEQFF
TRBV29-1	TRBD1	.	TRBJ1-3	TGCAGCGTTGATCAGGGGGGAAGCACCATATATTTT	CSVDQGGSTIYF
TRBV7-3	TRBD2	.	TRBJ2-2	TGTGCCAGCTCCCGGACTAGCGGAAGCGGGGAGCTGTTTTTT	CASSRTSGSGELFF
TRBV10-3	.	.	TRBJ1-6	TGTGCCATCAGTGAGTCCGCAGGGTCGGATTCACCCCTCCACTTT	CAISESAGSDSPLHF
TRBV30	.	.	TRBJ2-7	TGTGCCTGGAGTAAGCCAGGGCCCTACGAGCAGTACTTC	CAWSKPGPYEQYF
TRBV6-5	.	.	TRBJ1-1	TGTGCCAGCAGTCGCCCCGGGGGGCAGGTTACTGAAGCTTTCTTT	CASSRPGGQVTEAFF
TRBV5-4	.	.	TRBJ1-1	TGTGCCAGCAGCCCTGTACCGGGTTCACCTGAAGCTTTCTTT	CASSPVPGSPEAFF
TRBV5-1	.	.	TRBJ2-1	TGCGCCAGCAGCTTGGTATCCGGGTTATGGTACAATGAGCAGTTCTTC	CASSLVSGLWYNEQFF
TRBV5-1	.	.	TRBJ2-1	TGCGCCAGCAGCTTGGTACGCTCCTACAATGAGCAGTTCTTC	CASSLVRSYNEQFF
TRBV11-2	TRBD2	.	TRBJ2-7	TGTGCCAGCAGCCCGCGACTAGCGGGATTCACCTACGAGCAGTACTTC	CASSPRLAGFTYEQYF
TRBV7-2	TRBD1	.	TRBJ1-4	TGTGCCAGCAGCCCAGACAGGGGAAGTGAAAAACTGTTTTTT	CASSPDRGSEKLFF
TRBV11-2	TRBD1	.	TRBJ1-3	TGTGCCAGCAGCCTCCACGACAGGGTCGGAGGAAACACCATATATTTT	CASSLHDRVGGNTIYF
TRBV13	.	.	TRBJ1-1	TGTGCCAGCAGTTGGGGTAACACTGAAGCTTTCTTT	CASSWGNTEAFF
TRBV21-1	.	once	TRBJ1-5	.	CASSKVGYGTVTLDQPQHF
TRBV18	.	.	TRBJ2-7	TGTGCCAGCTCACCCCAGGGGTTAGGGGCCTACGAGCAGTACTTC	CASSPQGLGAYEQYF
TRBV7-9	TRBD1	.	TRBJ2-5	TGTGCCAGCAGCTTAGACGGAGGACAGGGAGTCCGAGAGACCCAGTACTTC	CASSLDGGQGVRETQYF
TRBV7-2	TRBD2	.	TRBJ2-3	TGTGCCAGCAGATTAGATTCCGGGAGGACAGATACGCAGTATTTT	CASRLDSGRTDTQYF
TRBV28	.	.	TRBJ2-5	TGTGCCAGCTGGGCGGGCGGGGCCCAAGAGACCCAGTACTTC	CASWAGGAQETQYF
TRBV29-1	TRBD1	.	TRBJ2-1	TGCAGCGCCATGGGACAGGGGAGCTCCTACAATGAGCAGTTCTTC	CSAMGQGSSYNEQFF
TRBV15	.	.	TRBJ2-3	TGTGCCACCAGCAGAGATTACACAGATACGCAGTATTTT	CATSRDYTDTQYF
TRBV11-2	.	.	TRBJ1-1	TGTGCCAGCAGCTTCCGCGCGGGGGACACTGAAGCTTTCTTT	CASSFRAGDTEAFF
TRBV27	TRBD1	.	TRBJ1-5	TGTGCCAGCAGCTCCGCGACAGGGATCGGCAATCAGCCCCAGCATTTT	CASSSATGIGNQPQHF
TRBV30	.	medium-sized	TRBJ2-7	TGTGCCTGGAGTACAGGCACCACCTACGAGCAGTACTTC	CAWSTGTTYEQYF
TRBV29-1	.	.	TRBJ2-3	TGCAGCGTTATCACATCAGGTGGCGGCTCTAGCACAGATACGCAGTATTTT	CSVITSGGGSSTDTQYF
TRBV11-2	.	.	TRBJ2-2	TGTGCCAGCAGCAGAAGGTCGGGCGCCGGGGAGCTGTTTTTT	CASSRRSGAGELFF
TRBV10-2	TRBD2	.	TRBJ2-1	TGCGCCAGCAGCCATGGCGGGAGCGGGAGAGAGCAGTTCTTC	CASSHGGSGREQFF
TRBV5-4	TRBD2	.	TRBJ2-1	TGTGCCAGCAGCTTTAGCGGGAGGGCCTTCGATGAGCAGTTCTTC	CASSFSGRAFDEQFF
TRBV5-1	TRBD2	.	TRBJ2-4	TGCGCCAGCAGCTTGGGAGCTAGCGGAAACATTCAGTACTTC	CASSLGASGNIQYF
TRBV18	TRBD2	.	TRBJ2-1	TGTGCCAGCTCAGAGAAGCGGGGGAGCTCCTACAATGAGCAGTTCTTC	CASSEKRGSSYNEQFF
TRBV9	.	.	TRBJ2-1	TGTGCCAGCAGCCCCCAGAACTACAATGAGCAGTTCTTC	CASSPQNYNEQFF
TRBV5-6	.	once	TRBJ2-3	TGTGCCAGCAGCTTTCTAGAGGGCACAGATACGCAGTATTTT	CASSFLEGTDTQYF
TRBV5-1	.	.	TRBJ1-2	TGCGCCAGCAGCATGACAGGAGATAACGGCTATGGCTACACCTTC	CASSMTGDNGYGYTF
TRBV19	TRBD2	once	TRBJ2-1	TGTGCCAGTAGTATAGCGGGGACTACCCGGGCCGGGGAGCAGTTCTTC	CASSIAGTTRAGEQFF
TRBV5-1	TRBD2	.	TRBJ2-5	TGCGCCAGCAGCCCCGAGGGGCTAGCGGGAGAGACCCAGTACTTC	CASSPEGLAGETQYF
TRBV7-6	.	few	TRBJ1-1	TGTGCCAGCAGCTTCGGGACAATGAACACTGAAGCTTTCTTT	CASSFGTMNTEAFF
TRBV28	.	.	TRBJ1-1	TGTGCCAGCAGTGCCCCTTCGAACCGGAACACTGAAGCTTTCTTT	CASSAPSNRNTEAFF
TRBV9	TRBD2	.	TRBJ2-2	TGTGCCAGCAGCGCAGTAGCGGGAGGACCCGGGGAGCTGTTTTTT	CASSAVAGGPGELFF
TRBV7-2	.	.	TRBJ2-7	TGTGCCAGCAGCCTTGAATACGAGCAGTACTTC	CASSLEYEQYF
TRBV7-2	.	.	TRBJ1-1	TGTGCCAGCAGCCATCTAATTGGGAAAGCTTTCTTT	CASSHLIGKAFF
TRBV11-3	.	.	TRBJ1-1	TGTGCCAGCAGCTTAAAGGGAGGGACTGAAGCTTTCTTT	CASSLKGGTEAFF
TRBV7-9	.	.	TRBJ2-2	TGTGCCAGCAGCTTAGGGCTAGCTGTCGGGGAGCTGTTTTTT	CASSLGLAVGELFF
TRBV30	.	.	TRBJ1-1	TGTGCCTGGATGAAACAGTTGAACACTGAAGCTTTCTTT	CAWMKQLNTEAFF
TRBV18	.	.	TRBJ2-3	TGTGCCAGCTCGGAATATAGCGGAAACACAGATACGCAGTATTTT	CASSEYSGNTDTQYF